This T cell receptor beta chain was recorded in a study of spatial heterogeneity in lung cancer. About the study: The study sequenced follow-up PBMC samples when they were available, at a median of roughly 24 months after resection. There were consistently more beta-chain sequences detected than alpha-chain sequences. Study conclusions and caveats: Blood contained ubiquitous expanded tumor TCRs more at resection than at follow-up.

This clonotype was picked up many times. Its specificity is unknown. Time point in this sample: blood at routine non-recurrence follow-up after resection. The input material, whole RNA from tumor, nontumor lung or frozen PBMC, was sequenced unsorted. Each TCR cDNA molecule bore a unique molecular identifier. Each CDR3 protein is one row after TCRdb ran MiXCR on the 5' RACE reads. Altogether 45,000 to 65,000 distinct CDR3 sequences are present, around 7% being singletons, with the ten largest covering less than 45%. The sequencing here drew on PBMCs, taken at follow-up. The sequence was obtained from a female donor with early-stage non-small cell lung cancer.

CDR3 sequence reads: CSVLQGDQPQHF. The CDR3 DNA sequence: TGCAGTGTCTTACAGGGGGATCAGCCCCAGCATTTT. The rearrangement joins TRBV20-1 to TRBJ1-5, with TRBD1 matching 8 bases. Germline V lookup: CDR1 DFQATT, CDR2 SNEGSKA (reference sequence). Trimming took 7 bases from V and 5 from J; bases not matched to a gene: 4. This CDR3 contains 12 residues.